The 22 T cell receptor beta chains listed next were all sequenced from one sample in a study of blood T cell repertoires in COVID-19. The data were produced by immunoSEQ multiplex PCR, yet TCRdb's version contains in-frame clones alone and is incomplete. The sample includes 200,000 or so clones, roughly 85% of them seen just once. Sequencing used PBMCs or T cells enriched from blood (not recorded which). The receptors were gathered from a woman aged 40 to 49 with acute COVID-19.

This clone has more than one count but fewer than ten. This sample also contains other DNA sequences that code for the same CDR3. The chain links TRBV19 to TRBJ2-7; 8 bases match TRBD2. This CDR3 is 14 amino acids long. The germline gives CDR1 LNHDA, CDR2 SQIVND (reference sequence). The V and J ends lost 1 base and 3 bases, in that order; junction bases with no gene match: 2. CDR3 bases: TGTGCCAGTAGTATAGTGAGCGGGGGCTACGAGCAGTACTTC. It encodes CASSIVSGGYEQYF.

The chain has TRBV27 and TRBJ2-3, with TRBD2 as a possible D gene (7 bases). The CDR3 loop spans 14 amino acids. V was clipped by 5 bases and J by 6 bases, with 15 bases between them. Per the germline V gene, CDR1 is MNHEY and CDR2 is SMNVEV (reference sequence). The CDR3 DNA is TGTGCCAGCAGTAGGCGGGGGCCATCGGATACGCAGTATTTT. Encoded protein: CASSRRGPSDTQYF.

The chain couples TRBV19 to TRBJ1-1, with D unclear. Trimming shortened V by 7 bases and J by 4 bases, and 10 bases separated the two germline ends. The germline CDR1 and CDR2 sequences are LNHDA and SQIVND (reference sequence). The CDR3 runs 12 residues. The CDR3 DNA reads as TGTGCCAGTAATCACCGGGGCACTGAAGCTTTCTTT. This codes for CASNHRGTEAFF.

This clone was detected only once. The chain employs TRBV5-1 and TRBJ1-4; 7 bases are a match to TRBD1. The germline V gene encodes CDR1 SGHRS and CDR2 YFSETQ. This CDR3 is built from 15 residues. The V segment lost 3 bases and the J segment 4 bases; nucleotides outside the gene matches: 6. Here the CDR3 reads CASSSGQTDNEKLFF. CDR3 nucleotides: TGCGCCAGCAGCTCGGGACAGACAGATAATGAAAAACTGTTTTTT.

The CDR3 DNA sequence: TGTGCCAGTAGTATACAGCTGAGGGATACGCAGTATTTT. It is translated as CASSIQLRDTQYF. The chain carries TRBV19 and TRBJ2-3; no clear D. Per the germline V gene, CDR1 is LNHDA and CDR2 is SQIVND (reference sequence). The length of the CDR3 is 13 residues. V lost 2 bases to trimming and J lost 6 bases, with 9 bases between them. The full variable domain, rest sourced from reference TRBV19 and TRBJ2-3, is DGGITQSPKYLFRKEGQNVTLSCEQNLNHDAMYWYRQDPGQGLRLIYYSQIVNDFQKGDIAEGYSVSREKKESFPLTVTSAQKNPTAFYLCASSIQLRDTQYFGPGTRLTVL.

This clone showed up just a few times. This chain joins TRBV27 and TRBJ1-2, with D maybe TRBD1 (6 bases). Germline CDR1 reads MNHEY; CDR2 reads SMNVEV (reference sequence). The V end lost 2 bases, the J end lost 8 bases, and 18 bases lay between the germline ends. CDR3 length: 15 amino acids. The CDR3 sequence is CASSLTGTPLGGYTF. CDR3 DNA: TGTGCCAGCAGTTTAACAGGGACCCCCTTGGGAGGCTACACCTTC.

This sequence joins TRBV27 and TRBJ2-4; 10 bases fit TRBD1. Trimming removed 3 bases from V and 15 bases from J; junction bases left unmatched: 5. This CDR3 is built from 12 residues. Germline V gene data show CDR1 as MNHEY and CDR2 as SMNVEV (reference sequence). The CDR3 loop reads CASSFRQGALYF. CDR3 sequence (DNA): TGTGCCAGCAGTTTCCGACAGGGGGCCTTGTACTTC.

J is TRBJ1-1 and V is TRBV5-4; maybe TRBD1 (6 bases). The CDR3 is 11 amino acids. Germline V gene sequence: CDR1 SGHNT, CDR2 YYREEE (reference sequence). V was trimmed by 4 bases and J by 11 bases, leaving 12 bases between them. CDR3 bases: TGTGCCAGCAGCGGGGGCCTGGGGGCTTTCTTT. Protein product: CASSGGLGAFF.

This clone has only one observation. This chain joins TRBV5-1 and TRBJ2-5, with a possible D match to TRBD1 (6 bases). Germline V lookup: CDR1 SGHRS, CDR2 YFSETQ. This CDR3 has 14 residues. Between the trimmed V and J ends, which lost 0 bases and 3 bases, there was a span of 9 bases. The CDR3 here is CASSLVAGEETQYF. The CDR3 DNA sequence: TGCGCCAGCAGCTTGGTGGCAGGGGAAGAGACCCAGTACTTC.

The chain recombines TRBV7-9 with TRBJ1-2, with TRBD1 as a possible D gene (5 bases). Looked up from germline, CDR1 is SEHNR and CDR2 is FQNEAQ (reference sequence). Trimming took 1 base from V and 3 from J, leaving 6 bases between them. This CDR3 contains 13 residues. CDR3 nucleotides: TGTGCCAGCAGCTTAGAGGGGCACTATGGCTACACCTTC. Translated, it gives CASSLEGHYGYTF.

The chain uses TRBV19 and TRBJ2-3; TRBD2 matches 11 bases. The CDR3 is 14 amino acids. Unmatched junction bases numbered 2, after V lost 5 bases and J lost 4 bases. From germline, CDR1 is LNHDA and CDR2 SQIVND (reference sequence). The CDR3 region has the DNA TGTGCCAGTAGTCCTAGCGGGGGGTCAGATACGCAGTATTTT. It codes for CASSPSGGSDTQYF.

The chain combines TRBV7-8 with TRBJ2-7; 7 positions agree with TRBD1. CDR1 and CDR2 from the germline V gene are SGHVS and FQNEAQ. This CDR3 spans 13 amino acids. V lost 6 bases to trimming and J lost 0 bases; unmatched junction nucleotides: 2. The CDR3 DNA reads TGTGCCAGCAGGAACAGGGGCTCCTACGAGCAGTACTTC. It specifies CASRNRGSYEQYF. Complete variable domain (other parts from reference TRBV7-8 and TRBJ2-7): GAGVSQSPRYKVAKRGQDVALRCDPISGHVSLFWYQQALGQGPEFLTYFQNEAQLDKSGLPSDRFFAERPEGSVSTLKIQRTQQEDSAVYLCASRNRGSYEQYFGPGTRLTVT.

The V gene is TRBV7-9, the J gene TRBJ2-2; D is unclear. The CDR3 covers 13 residues. Germline V gene sequence: CDR1 SEHNR, CDR2 FQNEAQ (reference sequence). V was cut by 1 base and J by 4 bases, with 4 bases left in between. CDR3 DNA sequence: TGTGCCAGCAGCTTAGTCAGCACCGGGGAGCTGTTTTTT. As protein: CASSLVSTGELFF. The full variable domain, its missing parts supplied by reference TRBV7-9 and TRBJ2-2, is DTGVSQNPRHKITKRGQNVTFRCDPISEHNRLYWYRQTLGQGPEFLTYFQNEAQLEKSRLLSDRFSAERPKGSFSTLEIQRTEQGDSAMYLCASSLVSTGELFFGEGSRLTVL.

The chain recombines TRBV19 with TRBJ1-2; D perhaps matches TRBD1 (6 bases). V was shortened by 5 bases and J by 7 bases, with 26 bases between the two germline ends. CDR3 length: 17 amino acids. Germline V gene lookup returns CDR1 LNHDA and CDR2 SQIVND (reference sequence). The CDR3 here is CASSPAGGGGSGAGYTF. CDR3 in DNA: TGTGCCAGTAGTCCCGCCGGAGGGGGGGGATCGGGAGCTGGCTACACCTTC.

This clone has a handful of counts. This chain connects TRBV18 to TRBJ1-1, with unresolved D. Trimming took off 5 bases at V and 0 bases at J, with 22 bases between the two ends. Germline lookup yields CDR1 KGHSH and CDR2 LQKENI. This CDR3 has 18 amino acids. In DNA, the CDR3 is TGTGCCAGCTCAGGGAGGGCACTGACTGGAGTTATGAACACTGAAGCTTTCTTT. This encodes CASSGRALTGVMNTEAFF.

The rearrangement joins TRBV27 to TRBJ2-3; TRBD2 might be the D (6 bases). From germline, CDR1 is MNHEY and CDR2 SMNVEV (reference sequence). The germline V and J ends were trimmed by 3 bases and 6 bases, with 10 bases remaining between them. This CDR3 has 13 residues. CDR3 DNA: TGTGCCAGCAGTTTTGCGGGGCGGGATACGCAGTATTTT. Amino acids: CASSFAGRDTQYF.

The rearrangement joins TRBV7-2 to TRBJ1-6; D gene unclear. Deletions cut 2 bases from V and 5 bases from J, with 10 bases between. Germline V CDR1 and CDR2: SGHTA, FQGNSA. The CDR3 covers 15 residues. CDR3 nucleotide sequence: TGTGCCAGCAGCTTAAGTATTGCGGATAATTCACCCCTCCACTTT. Protein: CASSLSIADNSPLHF.

The rearrangement uses TRBV19 and TRBJ1-5; 9 nucleotides align to TRBD1. Trimming took 4 bases from V and 6 from J; bases not matched to a gene: 7. Germline loops: CDR1 LNHDA, CDR2 SQIVND (reference sequence). This CDR3 contains 15 residues. CDR3 amino acids: CASSTLTGGLQPQHF. CDR3 coding DNA: TGTGCCAGTAGTACCTTGACAGGGGGGCTTCAGCCCCAGCATTTT.

The J gene is TRBJ1-2, the V gene TRBV7-9; 8 positions agree with TRBD1. Germline V gene data show CDR1 as SEHNR and CDR2 as FQNEAQ (reference sequence). The CDR3 covers 15 residues. The J segment lost 5 bases and the V segment lost 1 base, leaving 6 bases of the junction unmatched. The CDR3 loop reads CASSLDRGQEYGYTF. In DNA form, the CDR3 reads TGTGCCAGCAGCTTAGATAGGGGACAGGAGTATGGCTACACCTTC.

This chain connects TRBV18 to TRBJ2-5; 8 nucleotides agree with TRBD1. The trim removed 4 bases at V and 5 bases at J, leaving 9 bases unmatched. The CDR3 spans 15 residues. Germline CDR1 is KGHSH and CDR2 is LQKENI. The CDR3 reads CASSRGRGREETQYF. CDR3 bases: TGTGCCAGCTCACGGGGCAGGGGGCGCGAGGAGACCCAGTACTTC. The entire variable domain, with the rest obtained from reference TRBV18 and TRBJ2-5, is as follows: NAGVMQNPRHLVRRRGQEARLRCSPMKGHSHVYWYRQLPEEGLKFMVYLQKENIIDESGMPKERFSAEFPKEGPSILRIQQVVRGDSAAYFCASSRGRGREETQYFGPGTRLLVL.

The sample holds one count of this clone. V usage is TRBV5-1 and J usage is TRBJ1-2; D is unclear. The length of the CDR3 is 13 residues. Germline V gene lookup returns CDR1 SGHRS and CDR2 YFSETQ. V dropped 6 bases and J dropped 0 bases, with 9 bases sitting between them. CDR3 sequence: CASTPNSNYGYTF. Written as DNA, the CDR3 is TGCGCCAGCACCCCTAACTCTAACTATGGCTACACCTTC.

The chain recombines TRBV12-3 or TRBV12-4 with TRBJ2-7; 9 bases map to TRBD1. V lost 5 bases to trimming and J lost 7 bases; unmatched junction nucleotides: 6. The CDR3 is 13 amino acids. CDR3 in DNA: TGTGCCAGCAGTGACAGGGGGACGGCAGAGCAGTACTTC. Residues: CASSDRGTAEQYF.